The next 4 T cell receptor beta chains were all read from a single sample in a study of shared clonotypes between healthy human individuals. The method was immunoSEQ multiplex PCR; TCRdb's version includes in-frame clones alone and lacks a portion of them. The data hold about 560,000 clones, with 70% to 80% observed a single time. The sequencing sample was made of PBMCs. The receptors were sampled from a woman in her forties in good health. Some clones in this sample may be carry-over from other donors' samples.

The chain combines TRBV30 with TRBJ2-1; possibly TRBD2 for D (5 bases). The CDR3 has 14 residues. Germline lookup yields CDR1 GTSNPN and CDR2 SVGIG (reference sequence). V was cut by 0 bases and J by 5 bases, with 11 bases left in between. The CDR3 loop reads CAWSVRRGDNEQFF. In DNA, the CDR3 is TGTGCCTGGAGTGTACGTCGGGGAGACAATGAGCAGTTCTTC.

The V and J genes are TRBV2 and TRBJ2-1; 8 bases match TRBD2. The junction had 11 bases not matched to a gene; V was cut back by 8 bases and J by 8 bases. Germline CDR1 is SNHLY and CDR2 is FYNNEI. The CDR3 runs to 14 residues. The DNA of the CDR3 is TGTGCCAGCTGGGGGACTAGTCCAGGGGATGAGCAGTTCTTC. Protein sequence: CASWGTSPGDEQFF.

This clone was detected ten times or more. The genes are TRBV2 and TRBJ1-4; D is unresolved. The V end was cut by 10 bases, the J end by 2 bases, with 11 bases between. Per germline, CDR1 SNHLY and CDR2 FYNNEI. The CDR3 spans 13 residues. The CDR3 coding sequence is TGTGCCACCCAGACAAGTACTAATGAAAAACTGTTTTTT. It encodes CATQTSTNEKLFF. The full variable domain, in which reference TRBV2 and TRBJ1-4 provide the parts outside the CDR3, is EPEVTQTPSHQVTQMGQEVILRCVPISNHLYFYWYRQILGQKVEFLVSFYNNEISEKSEIFDDQFSVERPDGSNFTLKIRSTKLEDSAMYFCATQTSTNEKLFFGSGTQLSVL.

The rearrangement joins TRBV5-1 to TRBJ1-5, with D uncertain. Deletions cut 4 bases from V and 9 bases from J, with 17 bases between. The CDR3 runs to 14 residues. The germline CDR1 and CDR2 sequences are SGHRS and YFSETQ. The CDR3 reads CASSHDPERAPQHF. CDR3 sequence (DNA): TGCGCCAGCAGCCACGACCCCGAAAGGGCGCCCCAGCATTTT.